These T cell receptor beta chains were read from a single sample in a study of cytomegalovirus exposure and HLA in healthy donors. Assay: immunoSEQ multiplex PCR; the TCRdb copy retains only in-frame clones and omits some. This sample has 200,000 or so clones, with around 82% found just once. Specimen: PBMCs. These receptors all come from a woman in her 30s in good health and CMV-seronegative. CDR3s include the opening cysteine and the closing phenylalanine or tryptophan. D genes are given only for firm matches. Size values are once, few and many counts, or a class for expanded clones, and some rows have none.

J,V,length,D,size,CDR3,DNA
TRBJ2-7,TRBV4-1,14,TRBD2,-,CASSQTPGGYEQYF,TGCGCCAGCAGCCAAACACCGGGGGGCTACGAGCAGTACTTC
TRBJ2-3,TRBV6-5,15,TRBD2,-,CASSYKREMEDTQYF,TGTGCCAGCAGTTACAAGCGGGAGATGGAAGATACGCAGTATTTT
TRBJ1-2,TRBV4-1,14,-,-,CASSQAGSGYGYTF,TGCGCCAGCAGCCAAGCGGGCAGCGGCTATGGCTACACCTTC
TRBJ2-1,TRBV5-1,17,TRBD2,-,CASSWRLAGGPSNEQFF,TGCGCCAGCAGCTGGCGACTAGCGGGAGGGCCGAGCAATGAGCAGTTCTTC
TRBJ1-2,TRBV6-5,13,TRBD1,-,CASSYSGTAGYTF,TGTGCCAGCAGTTACTCGGGGACAGCTGGCTACACCTTC
TRBJ1-6,TRBV25-1,15,-,few,CASSVTNGEDSPLHF,TGTGCCAGCAGTGTAACGAATGGGGAGGATTCACCCCTCCACTTT
TRBJ1-4,TRBV28,16,TRBD1,-,CASSLSVGTGNEKLFF,TGTGCCAGCAGTTTATCGGTCGGGACAGGTAATGAAAAACTGTTTTTT
TRBJ1-2,TRBV7-8,16,-,-,CASSMGGNRGTTGYTF,TGTGCCAGCAGTATGGGGGGGAACAGAGGGACCACTGGCTACACCTTC
TRBJ1-2,TRBV19,12,-,-,CSSRTRVYGYTF,TGTTCCAGTAGGACCAGGGTCTATGGCTACACCTTC
TRBJ1-2,TRBV6-1,15,TRBD1,-,CASSPRDREGYGYTF,TGTGCCAGCAGTCCCCGGGACAGGGAAGGGTATGGCTACACCTTC
TRBJ2-7,TRBV4-2,14,-,-,CASSQAGSTYEQYF,TGTGCCAGCAGCCAGGCGGGCTCGACCTACGAGCAGTACTTC
TRBJ1-1,TRBV27,16,TRBD1,few,CASSLQGVLMNTEAFF,TGTGCCAGCAGTTTACAGGGGGTCCTCATGAACACTGAAGCTTTCTTT
TRBJ2-3,TRBV5-1,17,TRBD2,-,CASSLASGSGSTDTQYF,TGCGCCAGCAGCTTGGCTAGCGGGAGTGGGAGCACAGATACGCAGTATTTT
TRBJ1-5,TRBV6-5,15,TRBD1,-,CASALTGTGKQPQHF,TGTGCCAGCGCCCTCACCGGGACAGGGAAACAGCCCCAGCATTTT
TRBJ2-5,TRBV19,14,TRBD1,-,CASTDGDRGKTQYF,TGTGCCAGTACCGACGGGGACAGGGGTAAGACCCAGTACTTC
TRBJ2-7,TRBV4-1,15,TRBD1,-,CASSQDDRGDDEQYF,TGCGCCAGCAGCCAAGATGACAGGGGGGATGACGAGCAGTACTTC
TRBJ1-3,TRBV6-1,13,-,-,CASSEGPRGTIYF,TGTGCCAGCAGTGAGGGGCCCAGGGGCACCATATATTTT
TRBJ1-1,TRBV7-3,15,TRBD1,-,CASSSTGAGTTEAFF,TGTGCCAGCAGCTCCACAGGGGCTGGGACCACTGAAGCTTTCTTT
TRBJ2-7,TRBV19,14,TRBD2,-,CATSLAGSSYEQYF,TGTGCCACCTCACTAGCGGGGAGCTCCTACGAGCAGTACTTC
TRBJ1-4,TRBV7-9,13,-,-,CASSLRGGEKLFF,TGTGCCAGCAGCTTGAGGGGAGGTGAAAAACTGTTTTTT
TRBJ1-2,TRBV5-1,18,TRBD1,once,CASSFHPGDRFTNYGYTF,TGCGCCAGCAGCTTTCACCCTGGGGACAGATTTACTAACTATGGCTACACCTTC
TRBJ2-7,TRBV19,13,-,-,CASSRQGFYEQYF,TGTGCCAGTAGTCGTCAGGGTTTCTACGAGCAGTACTTC
TRBJ1-4,TRBV9,16,-,-,CASSIGGVATNEKLFF,TGTGCCAGCAGCATAGGGGGAGTTGCAACTAATGAAAAACTGTTTTTT
TRBJ1-1,TRBV27,15,-,once,CASSLSPSMNTEAFF,TGTGCCAGCAGTTTATCGCCCTCTATGAACACTGAAGCTTTCTTT
TRBJ1-3,TRBV21-1,14,-,-,CASSQSNSGNTIYF,TGTGCCAGCAGCCAATCCAACTCTGGAAACACCATATATTTT
TRBJ1-1,TRBV13,12,-,-,CASSFLYTEAFF,TGTGCCAGCAGCTTCTTATACACTGAAGCTTTCTTT
TRBJ1-1,TRBV5-6,17,-,-,CASSAPDWEDMNTEAFF,TGTGCCAGCAGCGCCCCGGACTGGGAGGACATGAACACTGAAGCTTTCTTT
TRBJ2-3,TRBV19,19,TRBD2,-,CASSMRVAGDPLSTDTQYF,TGTGCCAGTAGTATGAGGGTAGCGGGGGACCCTTTAAGCACAGATACGCAGTATTTT
TRBJ1-2,TRBV27,14,-,-,CASSLVAGGNGYTF,TGTGCCAGCAGTTTAGTTGCTGGGGGCAATGGCTACACCTTC
TRBJ2-1,TRBV11-3,11,-,-,CASSGGSEQFF,TGTGCCAGCAGCGGGGGCAGTGAGCAGTTCTTC
TRBJ2-7,TRBV15,16,-,-,CATSRDHSSNRYEQYF,TGTGCCACCAGCAGAGACCACAGCAGCAATCGCTACGAGCAGTACTTC
TRBJ1-5,TRBV9,14,-,-,CASSPTPGNQPQHF,TGTGCCAGCAGCCCTACTCCAGGGAATCAGCCCCAGCATTTT
TRBJ1-6,TRBV14,16,TRBD1,-,CASSRNRGQHNSPLHF,TGTGCCAGCAGCAGAAACAGGGGGCAGCATAATTCACCCCTCCACTTT
TRBJ2-2,TRBV7-6,14,-,-,CASIPRERDGELFF,TGTGCCAGCATCCCACGGGAGAGGGACGGGGAGCTGTTTTTT
TRBJ2-3,TRBV11-2,16,-,-,CASAYSGGASTDTQYF,TGTGCCAGCGCCTATAGTGGGGGGGCTAGCACAGATACGCAGTATTTT
TRBJ1-2,TRBV6-4,13,-,-,CASSRDRKYGYTF,TGTGCCAGCAGTAGAGACAGGAAGTATGGCTACACCTTC
TRBJ1-4,TRBV4-1,15,TRBD1,-,CASRQTFRDREKLFF,TGCGCCAGCAGGCAAACATTCCGGGACAGGGAAAAACTGTTTTTT
TRBJ1-1,TRBV9,16,TRBD1,-,CASSARGQSMNTEAFF,TGTGCCAGCAGCGCAAGGGGACAGAGCATGAACACTGAAGCTTTCTTT
TRBJ2-1,TRBV7-2,15,TRBD2,-,CASSLNQGLGREQFF,TGTGCCAGCAGCCTAAACCAGGGACTAGGAAGAGAGCAGTTCTTC
TRBJ2-6,TRBV27,18,TRBD1,few,CASSLVRQGTGGANVLTF,TGTGCCAGCAGTTTAGTGAGACAGGGGACGGGTGGGGCCAACGTCCTGACTTTC
TRBJ2-3,TRBV4-2,14,TRBD2,-,CASSGTSGTDTQYF,TGTGCCAGCAGCGGGACTAGCGGCACAGATACGCAGTATTTT
TRBJ2-1,TRBV9,12,-,-,CASSGGADEQFF,TGTGCCAGCAGCGGCGGGGCGGATGAGCAGTTCTTC
TRBJ2-3,TRBV7-8,14,-,-,CASSLRQYTDTQYF,TGTGCCAGCAGCCTCCGACAGTACACAGATACGCAGTATTTT
TRBJ1-2,TRBV7-9,12,-,-,CAVGEGIRGYTF,TGTGCCGTCGGGGAGGGTATTCGTGGCTACACCTTC
TRBJ1-1,TRBV10-3,13,-,-,CAIRQGEYTEAFF,TGTGCCATCAGACAGGGAGAGTACACTGAAGCTTTCTTT
TRBJ1-2,TRBV6-1,13,-,few,CASGTVRFYGYTF,TGTGCCAGCGGCACGGTGAGGTTCTATGGCTACACCTTC
TRBJ2-1,TRBV5-4,19,TRBD2,-,CASSFGTSGGSSSYNEQFF,TGTGCCAGCAGCTTCGGGACTAGCGGGGGGTCAAGCTCCTACAATGAGCAGTTCTTC
TRBJ2-2,TRBV11-3,15,-,-,CASSPGSANTGELFF,TGTGCCAGCAGCCCGGGTTCCGCGAACACCGGGGAGCTGTTTTTT
TRBJ2-3,TRBV6-1,11,-,-,CASKYTESQYF,TGTGCCAGCAAATACACGGAGTCGCAGTATTTT
TRBJ2-5,TRBV5-1,13,-,-,CASSLPGEETQYF,TGCGCCAGCAGCCTCCCGGGGGAAGAGACCCAGTACTTC
TRBJ1-4,TRBV19,14,-,-,CASSMRQFREKLFF,TGTGCCAGTAGCATGAGACAATTCCGAGAAAAACTGTTTTTT
TRBJ2-7,TRBV5-8,16,-,-,CASSLGLGRSSYEQYF,TGTGCCAGCAGCTTGGGCCTGGGGAGGAGCTCCTACGAGCAGTACTTC
TRBJ2-5,TRBV6-5,13,-,-,CASSTDGGATQYF,TGTGCCAGCAGTACTGATGGGGGCGCGACCCAGTACTTC
TRBJ1-5,TRBV27,16,-,-,CASSLSAGEVSQPQHF,TGTGCCAGCAGTTTATCTGCGGGGGAGGTCAGTCAGCCCCAGCATTTT